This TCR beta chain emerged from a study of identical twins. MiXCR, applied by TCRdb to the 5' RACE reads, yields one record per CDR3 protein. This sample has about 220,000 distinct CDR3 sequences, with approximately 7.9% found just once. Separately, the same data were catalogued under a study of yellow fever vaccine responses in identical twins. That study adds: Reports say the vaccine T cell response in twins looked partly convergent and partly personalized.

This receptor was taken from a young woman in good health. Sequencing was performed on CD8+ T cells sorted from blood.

CDR3 coding DNA: TGTGCCAGCAGTGACCCGGATCGTTCGGGCGCAGATACGCAGTATTTT. Residues: CASSDPDRSGADTQYF. The genes are TRBV2 and TRBJ2-3; unclear D gene. CDR1 SNHLY and CDR2 FYNNEI come from the germline V gene. Trimming left V 3 bases short and J 4 bases short, with 17 bases between. This CDR3 comprises 16 residues.